Given below is one TCR beta chain in context. Germline assignment: CDR1 SGHKS and CDR2 YYEKEE (reference sequence). V was trimmed by 2 bases and J by 1 base, leaving 12 bases between them. CDR3 length: 15 amino acids. The data were taken from a study of blood T cell repertoires in COVID-19. Overall study: The origin of the acute and convalescent COVID-19 samples was the United States, Italy and Spain. Nucleic acid was either cDNA or gDNA, and it came from T cells, B-cell-depleted T cells, or PBMCs.

The protocol was immunoSEQ multiplex PCR, while the TCRdb copy is restricted to in-frame clones and leaves out a portion. Found here are 150,000 to 200,000 clones, approximately 91% of them singletons; the top ten hold about 2.3%. The source of this sequence is a man aged 18 to 29 with acute or convalescent COVID-19. The sample was peripheral blood. The V and J genes are TRBV5-5 and TRBJ1-2; D is unclear. The CDR3: CASSFQNPFNYGYTF. The CDR3 nucleotides read TGTGCCAGCAGCTTCCAGAACCCTTTTAACTATGGCTACACCTTC.